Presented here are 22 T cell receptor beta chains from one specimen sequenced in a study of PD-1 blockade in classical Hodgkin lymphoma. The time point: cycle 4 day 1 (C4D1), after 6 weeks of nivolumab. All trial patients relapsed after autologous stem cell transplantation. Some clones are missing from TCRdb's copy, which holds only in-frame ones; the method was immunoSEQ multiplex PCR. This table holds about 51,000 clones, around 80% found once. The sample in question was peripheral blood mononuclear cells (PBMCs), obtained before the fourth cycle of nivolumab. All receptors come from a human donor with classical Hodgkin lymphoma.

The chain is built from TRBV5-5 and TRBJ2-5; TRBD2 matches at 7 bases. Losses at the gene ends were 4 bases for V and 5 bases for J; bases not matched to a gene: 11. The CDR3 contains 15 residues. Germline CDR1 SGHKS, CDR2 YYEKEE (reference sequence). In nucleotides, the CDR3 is TGTGCCAGCAGCCCCCCGCCCCAGGGAGGGGAGACCCAGTACTTC. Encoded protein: CASSPPPQGGETQYF.

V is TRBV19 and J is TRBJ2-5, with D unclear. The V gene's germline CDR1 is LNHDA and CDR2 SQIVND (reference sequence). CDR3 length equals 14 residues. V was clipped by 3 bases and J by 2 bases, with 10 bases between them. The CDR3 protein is CASSIFWGQETQYF. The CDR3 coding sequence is TGTGCCAGTAGTATCTTCTGGGGACAAGAGACCCAGTACTTC.

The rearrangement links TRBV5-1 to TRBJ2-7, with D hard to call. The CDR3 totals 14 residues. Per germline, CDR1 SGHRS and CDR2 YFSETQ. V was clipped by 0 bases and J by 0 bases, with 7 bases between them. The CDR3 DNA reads TGCGCCAGCAGCTTGGGGTCTGGCTCCTACGAGCAGTACTTC. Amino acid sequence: CASSLGSGSYEQYF.

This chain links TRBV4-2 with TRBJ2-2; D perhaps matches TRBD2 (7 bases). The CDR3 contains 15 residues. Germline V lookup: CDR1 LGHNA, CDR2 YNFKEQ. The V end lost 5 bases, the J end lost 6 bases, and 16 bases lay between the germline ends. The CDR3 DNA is TGTGCCAGCAGCTCAAGGGGGGGCTCGGCCGGGGAGCTGTTTTTT. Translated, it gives CASSSRGGSAGELFF.

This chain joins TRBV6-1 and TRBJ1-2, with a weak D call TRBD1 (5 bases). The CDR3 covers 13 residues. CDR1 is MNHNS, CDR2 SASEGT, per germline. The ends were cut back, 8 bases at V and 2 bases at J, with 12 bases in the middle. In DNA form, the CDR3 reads TGTGCCAGCCCAAACCGGGGGAACTATGGCTACACCTTC. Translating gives CASPNRGNYGYTF.

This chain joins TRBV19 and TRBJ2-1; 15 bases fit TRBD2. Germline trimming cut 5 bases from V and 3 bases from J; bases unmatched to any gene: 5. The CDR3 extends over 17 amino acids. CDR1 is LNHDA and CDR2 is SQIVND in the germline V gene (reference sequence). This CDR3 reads CASSPGLAGGRYNEQFF. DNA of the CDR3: TGTGCCAGTAGTCCTGGACTAGCGGGAGGGCGCTACAATGAGCAGTTCTTC.

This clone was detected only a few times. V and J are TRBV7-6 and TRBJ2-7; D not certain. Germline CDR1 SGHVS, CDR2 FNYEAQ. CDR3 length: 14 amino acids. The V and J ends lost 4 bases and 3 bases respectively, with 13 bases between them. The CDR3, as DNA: TGTGCCAGCAGCTCCAAGAGAGGCTACTACGAGCAGTACTTC. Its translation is CASSSKRGYYEQYF.

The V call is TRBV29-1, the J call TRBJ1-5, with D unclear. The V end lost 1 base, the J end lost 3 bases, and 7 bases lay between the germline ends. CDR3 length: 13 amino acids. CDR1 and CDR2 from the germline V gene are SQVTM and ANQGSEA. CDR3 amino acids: CSVEVTVNQPQHF. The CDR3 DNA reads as TGCAGCGTTGAAGTGACGGTCAATCAGCCCCAGCATTTT.

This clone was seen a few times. The CDR3 sequence: CAISELGGYEQYF. CDR3 nucleotide sequence: TGTGCCATCAGTGAGCTAGGAGGCTACGAGCAGTACTTC. The chain is built from TRBV10-3 and TRBJ2-7; tentative D call: TRBD2 (5 bases). Germline V CDR1 and CDR2: ENHRY, SYGVKD. The CDR3 length is 13 residues. V gave up 2 bases and J gave up 3 bases, with 8 bases separating them.

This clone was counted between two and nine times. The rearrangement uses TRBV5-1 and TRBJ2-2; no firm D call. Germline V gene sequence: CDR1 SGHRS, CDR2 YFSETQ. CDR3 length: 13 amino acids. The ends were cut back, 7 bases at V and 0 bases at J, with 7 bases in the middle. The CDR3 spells CASGLSNTGELFF. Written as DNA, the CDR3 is TGCGCCAGCGGTCTCTCGAACACCGGGGAGCTGTTTTTT. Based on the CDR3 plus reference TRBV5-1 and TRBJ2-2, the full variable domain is KAGVTQTPRYLIKTRGQQVTLSCSPISGHRSVSWYQQTPGQGLQFLFEYFSETQRNKGNFPGRFSGRQFSNSRSEMNVSTLELGDSALYLCASGLSNTGELFFGEGSRLTVL.

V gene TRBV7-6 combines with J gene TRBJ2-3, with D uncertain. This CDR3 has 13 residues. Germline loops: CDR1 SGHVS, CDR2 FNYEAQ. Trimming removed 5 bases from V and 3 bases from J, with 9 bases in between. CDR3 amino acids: CASSLLRTDTQYF. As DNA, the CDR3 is TGTGCCAGCAGCCTACTCCGAACAGATACGCAGTATTTT.

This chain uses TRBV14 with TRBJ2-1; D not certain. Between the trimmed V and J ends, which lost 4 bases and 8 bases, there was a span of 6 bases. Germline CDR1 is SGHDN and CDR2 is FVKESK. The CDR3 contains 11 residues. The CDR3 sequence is CASSLGDEQFF. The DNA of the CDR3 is TGTGCCAGCAGCCTGGGTGATGAGCAGTTCTTC.

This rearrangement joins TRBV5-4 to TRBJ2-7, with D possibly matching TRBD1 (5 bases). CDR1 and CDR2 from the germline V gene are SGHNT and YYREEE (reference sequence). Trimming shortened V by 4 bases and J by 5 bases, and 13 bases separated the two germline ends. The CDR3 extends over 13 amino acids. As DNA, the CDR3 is TGTGCCAGCAGCACCACCCAGACAGACGAGCAGTACTTC. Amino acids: CASSTTQTDEQYF.

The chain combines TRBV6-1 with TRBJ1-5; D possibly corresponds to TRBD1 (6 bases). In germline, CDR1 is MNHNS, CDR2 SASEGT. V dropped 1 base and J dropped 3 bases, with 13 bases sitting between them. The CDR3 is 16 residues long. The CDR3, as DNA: TGTGCCAGCAGTGAAGTTACAGGGTTATACAATCAGCCCCAGCATTTT. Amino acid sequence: CASSEVTGLYNQPQHF.

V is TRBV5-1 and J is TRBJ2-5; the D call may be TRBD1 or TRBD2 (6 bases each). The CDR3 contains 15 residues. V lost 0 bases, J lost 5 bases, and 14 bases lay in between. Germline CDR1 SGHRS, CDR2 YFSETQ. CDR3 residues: CASSLGGGGLETQYF. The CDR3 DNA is TGCGCCAGCAGCTTGGGAGGAGGGGGTTTGGAGACCCAGTACTTC.

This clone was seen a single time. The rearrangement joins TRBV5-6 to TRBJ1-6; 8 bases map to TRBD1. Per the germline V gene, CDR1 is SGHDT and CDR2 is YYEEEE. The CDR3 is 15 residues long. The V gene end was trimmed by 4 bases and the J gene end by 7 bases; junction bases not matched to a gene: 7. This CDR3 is CASSRFTGGNSPLHF. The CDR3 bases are TGTGCCAGCAGCCGTTTTACAGGGGGGAATTCACCCCTCCACTTT.

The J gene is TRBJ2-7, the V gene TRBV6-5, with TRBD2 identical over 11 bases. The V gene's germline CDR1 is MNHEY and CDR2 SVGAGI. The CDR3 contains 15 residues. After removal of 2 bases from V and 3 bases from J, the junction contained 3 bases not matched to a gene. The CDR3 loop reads CASSYQLAGVYEQYF. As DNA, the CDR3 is TGTGCCAGCAGTTACCAACTAGCGGGAGTCTACGAGCAGTACTTC.

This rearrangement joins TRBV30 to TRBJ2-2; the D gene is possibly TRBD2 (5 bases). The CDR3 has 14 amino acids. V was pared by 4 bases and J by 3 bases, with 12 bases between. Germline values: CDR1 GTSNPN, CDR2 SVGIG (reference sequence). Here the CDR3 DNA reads TGTGCCTGGATCCGGGGTCGGGACACCGGGGAGCTGTTTTTT. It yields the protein CAWIRGRDTGELFF.

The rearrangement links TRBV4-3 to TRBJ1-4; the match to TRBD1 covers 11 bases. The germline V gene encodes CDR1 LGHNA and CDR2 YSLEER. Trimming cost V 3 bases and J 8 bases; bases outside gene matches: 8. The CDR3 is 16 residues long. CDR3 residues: CASSHSPGQGEEKLFF. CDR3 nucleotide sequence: TGCGCCAGCAGCCACTCACCGGGACAGGGGGAGGAAAAACTGTTTTTT.

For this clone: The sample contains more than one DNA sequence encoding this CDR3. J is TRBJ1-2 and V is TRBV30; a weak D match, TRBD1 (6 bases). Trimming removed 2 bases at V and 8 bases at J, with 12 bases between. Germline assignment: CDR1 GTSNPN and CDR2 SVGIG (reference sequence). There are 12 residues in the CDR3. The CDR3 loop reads CAWSPAGDGYTF. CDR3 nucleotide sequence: TGTGCCTGGAGTCCCGCAGGGGACGGCTACACCTTC.

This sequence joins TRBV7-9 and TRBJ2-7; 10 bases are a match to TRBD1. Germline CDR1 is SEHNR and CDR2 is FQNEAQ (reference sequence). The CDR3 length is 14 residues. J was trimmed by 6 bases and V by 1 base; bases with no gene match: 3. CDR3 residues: CASSLGDRGSEQYF. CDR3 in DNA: TGTGCCAGCAGCTTAGGGGACAGGGGTTCCGAGCAGTACTTC.

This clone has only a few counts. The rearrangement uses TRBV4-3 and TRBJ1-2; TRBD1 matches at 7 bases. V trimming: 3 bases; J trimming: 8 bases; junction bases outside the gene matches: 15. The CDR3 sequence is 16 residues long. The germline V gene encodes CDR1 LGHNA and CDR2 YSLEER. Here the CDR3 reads CASSQGGQGDLSGYTF. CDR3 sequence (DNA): TGCGCCAGCAGCCAGGGGGGGCAGGGGGATCTTAGCGGCTACACCTTC.